This is a list of T cell receptor beta chains from one sample in a study of shared clonotypes between healthy human individuals. TCRdb's table, derived via immunoSEQ multiplex PCR, lists solely in-frame clones and lacks some. Seen here are about 2.1 million clones, approximately 92% observed once, and the top ten hold under 2%. Sequencing was done on a sample of naive CD8+ T cells from PBMCs. The receptors originated from a man aged 18 to 35 in good health. Some clones in this sample may be carry-over from other donors' samples. Each CDR3 is given with its conserved first and last residue. The D gene is left open where the match is weak. Clone sizes are given selectively: once, few, many, or a class where the clone is expanded.

V: TRBV7-9; D: NA; size: NA; J: TRBJ2-7; CDR3: CASSFLNEQYF; DNA: TGTGCCAGCAGCTTTTTGAACGAGCAGTACTTC
V: TRBV10-3; D: TRBD1; size: NA; J: TRBJ2-7; CDR3: CAISERDSLYEQYF; DNA: TGTGCCATCAGTGAACGGGACAGCTTATACGAGCAGTACTTC
V: TRBV11-2; D: NA; size: NA; J: TRBJ2-5; CDR3: CASSLVGSIETQYF; DNA: TGTGCCAGCAGCTTAGTGGGTAGCATAGAGACCCAGTACTTC
V: TRBV4-3; D: TRBD2; size: NA; J: TRBJ2-3; CDR3: CASSQRSLSGRPDTQYF; DNA: TGCGCCAGCAGCCAACGCTCCCTTAGCGGGAGGCCAGATACGCAGTATTTT
V: TRBV7-9; D: NA; size: once; J: TRBJ2-7; CDR3: CASSPRGGIYYEQYF; DNA: TGTGCCAGCAGCCCAAGGGGCGGGATTTACTACGAGCAGTACTTC
V: TRBV4-3; D: NA; size: NA; J: TRBJ2-2; CDR3: CASSQDRRDVSAGELFF; DNA: TGCGCCAGCAGCCAAGATCGAAGGGACGTGTCTGCCGGGGAGCTGTTTTTT
V: TRBV28; D: NA; size: NA; J: TRBJ2-5; CDR3: CASTDRRERTQETQYF; DNA: TGTGCCAGCACAGATAGGCGGGAACGGACTCAAGAGACCCAGTACTTC
V: TRBV27; D: TRBD1; size: once; J: TRBJ2-7; CDR3: CASSLLGTGAHEQYF; DNA: TGTGCCAGCAGTTTATTAGGGACAGGGGCCCACGAGCAGTACTTC
V: TRBV6-5; D: NA; size: NA; J: TRBJ2-6; CDR3: CASSQWGSGANVLTF; DNA: TGTGCCAGCAGTCAATGGGGGTCTGGGGCCAACGTCCTGACTTTC
V: TRBV5-1; D: NA; size: NA; J: TRBJ1-2; CDR3: CASSLGDGANYGYTF; DNA: TGCGCCAGCAGCTTGGGGGACGGAGCTAACTATGGCTACACCTTC
V: TRBV7-9; D: NA; size: NA; J: TRBJ2-1; CDR3: CASSFFYGPDSSYNEQFF; DNA: TGTGCCAGCAGCTTCTTCTACGGGCCGGACTCGTCTTACAATGAGCAGTTCTTC
V: TRBV27; D: NA; size: NA; J: TRBJ1-6; CDR3: CASSPGRNSPLHF; DNA: TGTGCCAGCAGCCCAGGACGGAATTCACCCCTCCACTTT
V: TRBV29-1; D: TRBD1; size: NA; J: TRBJ1-5; CDR3: CSVRQGGQPQHF; DNA: TGCAGCGTCAGACAGGGAGGTCAGCCCCAGCATTTT
V: TRBV6-6; D: TRBD2; size: NA; J: TRBJ2-7; CDR3: CASRAIGLAGYEQYF; DNA: TGTGCCAGCAGGGCCATTGGACTAGCGGGATACGAGCAGTACTTC
V: TRBV19; D: NA; size: NA; J: TRBJ2-7; CDR3: CASSMRPAGEQYF; DNA: TGTGCCAGTAGTATGAGGCCGGCGGGCGAGCAGTACTTC
V: TRBV4-3; D: NA; size: NA; J: TRBJ2-1; CDR3: CASSQDGGGPRGSYNEQFF; DNA: TGCGCCAGCAGCCAAGACGGAGGGGGGCCAAGGGGCTCCTACAATGAGCAGTTCTTC
V: TRBV11-2; D: NA; size: NA; J: TRBJ1-5; CDR3: CASSLDDQLGYSNQPQHF; DNA: TGTGCCAGCAGCTTAGACGACCAGTTAGGTTATAGCAATCAGCCCCAGCATTTT
V: TRBV4-1; D: NA; size: NA; J: TRBJ2-7; CDR3: CASSPGAQGYEQYF; DNA: TGCGCCAGCAGCCCCGGTGCGCAGGGCTACGAGCAGTACTTC
V: TRBV7-8; D: NA; size: NA; J: TRBJ1-5; CDR3: CASSLGGFSNQPQHF; DNA: TGTGCCAGCAGCTTGGGAGGGTTTAGCAATCAGCCCCAGCATTTT
V: TRBV28; D: TRBD1; size: once; J: TRBJ2-1; CDR3: CASNSGTVYNEQFF; DNA: TGTGCCAGCAATTCCGGGACAGTCTACAATGAGCAGTTCTTC
V: TRBV9; D: NA; size: NA; J: TRBJ2-5; CDR3: CASSRLRGGYETQYF; DNA: TGTGCCAGCAGCCGCCTTAGGGGGGGTTACGAGACCCAGTACTTC
V: TRBV6-1; D: NA; size: NA; J: TRBJ2-7; CDR3: CASTRTVTYEQYF; DNA: TGTGCCAGCACCAGGACGGTCACCTACGAGCAGTACTTC
V: TRBV9; D: NA; size: NA; J: TRBJ2-7; CDR3: CASSLPFYEQYF; DNA: TGTGCCAGCAGCCTCCCCTTCTACGAGCAGTACTTC
V: TRBV28; D: NA; size: NA; J: TRBJ2-7; CDR3: CASSFLGTYEQYF; DNA: TGTGCCAGCAGTTTTCTAGGGACCTACGAGCAGTACTTC
V: TRBV16; D: NA; size: few; J: TRBJ1-2; CDR3: CASSHSDSPYGYTF; DNA: TGTGCCAGCAGCCATTCCGATTCCCCCTATGGCTACACCTTC
V: TRBV19; D: NA; size: NA; J: TRBJ1-1; CDR3: CASSINGQPNTEAFF; DNA: TGTGCCAGTAGTATAAATGGGCAGCCCAACACTGAAGCTTTCTTT
V: TRBV2; D: NA; size: NA; J: TRBJ1-2; CDR3: CASSDRAFYGYTF; DNA: TGTGCCAGCAGTGACAGGGCTTTCTATGGCTACACCTTC
V: TRBV6-5; D: NA; size: NA; J: TRBJ2-1; CDR3: CASSTGLSNEQFF; DNA: TGTGCCAGCAGTACGGGACTCAGCAATGAGCAGTTCTTC
V: TRBV5-4; D: NA; size: once; J: TRBJ2-6; CDR3: CASSLDGAANVLTF; DNA: TGTGCCAGCAGCTTGGATGGAGCGGCCAACGTCCTGACTTTC
V: TRBV28; D: NA; size: NA; J: TRBJ2-1; CDR3: CASSPRGSPHEQFF; DNA: TGTGCCAGCAGTCCCCGTGGCTCGCCACATGAGCAGTTCTTC
V: TRBV4-3; D: NA; size: NA; J: TRBJ1-1; CDR3: CASSHDDRLNTEAFF; DNA: TGCGCCAGCAGCCACGATGACAGATTGAACACTGAAGCTTTCTTT
V: TRBV5-5; D: TRBD2; size: NA; J: TRBJ2-2; CDR3: CASSLSTSGSRIGELFF; DNA: TGTGCCAGCAGCTTGTCTACTAGCGGGAGTCGTATCGGGGAGCTGTTTTTT
V: TRBV4-3; D: TRBD2; size: NA; J: TRBJ2-3; CDR3: CASSQESRGTSSYTQYF; DNA: TGCGCCAGCAGCCAAGAAAGTCGGGGGACTAGCAGTTATACGCAGTATTTT
V: TRBV7-9; D: NA; size: NA; J: TRBJ1-4; CDR3: CASSLARNLGGSNEKLFF; DNA: TGTGCCAGCAGCTTAGCCAGAAATCTCGGGGGGAGTAATGAAAAACTGTTTTTT
V: TRBV9; D: TRBD1; size: NA; J: TRBJ1-1; CDR3: CASNTQGKNTEAFF; DNA: TGTGCCAGCAACACACAGGGGAAGAACACTGAAGCTTTCTTT
V: TRBV13; D: NA; size: few; J: TRBJ1-1; CDR3: CASSFGSNTEAFF; DNA: TGTGCCAGCAGCTTCGGGTCGAACACTGAAGCTTTCTTT
V: TRBV7-9; D: NA; size: NA; J: TRBJ2-3; CDR3: CASSSKGGGYTDTQYF; DNA: TGTGCCAGCAGCTCTAAGGGAGGAGGGTACACAGATACGCAGTATTTT
V: TRBV5-1; D: TRBD1; size: NA; J: TRBJ2-7; CDR3: CASSYIPTGGNDEQYF; DNA: TGCGCCAGCAGCTATATACCGACAGGGGGCAATGACGAGCAGTACTTC
V: TRBV27; D: NA; size: NA; J: TRBJ2-1; CDR3: CASSFERNYNEQFF; DNA: TGTGCCAGCAGTTTCGAACGAAACTACAATGAGCAGTTCTTC
V: TRBV12-5; D: TRBD2; size: NA; J: TRBJ2-3; CDR3: CASGMVGLAGDPTDTQYF; DNA: TGTGCTAGTGGCATGGTGGGGCTAGCGGGAGACCCCACAGATACGCAGTATTTT
V: TRBV7-3; D: TRBD2; size: NA; J: TRBJ2-3; CDR3: CASSSGLAGAGDTQYF; DNA: TGTGCCAGCAGCTCCGGACTAGCGGGAGCGGGAGATACGCAGTATTTT
V: TRBV27; D: TRBD2; size: once; J: TRBJ2-1; CDR3: CASSLKLAGSEQFF; DNA: TGTGCCAGCAGTTTAAAACTAGCGGGGAGCGAGCAGTTCTTC
V: TRBV4-3; D: TRBD1; size: NA; J: TRBJ2-3; CDR3: CASSQDPGQGSADTQYF; DNA: TGCGCCAGCAGCCAAGATCCCGGACAGGGGTCCGCAGATACGCAGTATTTT
V: TRBV27; D: NA; size: NA; J: TRBJ1-2; CDR3: CASSPKDTNYGYTF; DNA: TGTGCCAGCAGTCCAAAAGACACAAACTATGGCTACACCTTC
V: TRBV7-8; D: TRBD1; size: NA; J: TRBJ1-2; CDR3: CASSLGRQGVDGYTF; DNA: TGTGCCAGCAGCCTAGGGAGACAGGGAGTTGATGGCTACACCTTC
V: TRBV6-5; D: TRBD1; size: NA; J: TRBJ2-7; CDR3: CASSYGTGGSYEQYF; DNA: TGTGCCAGCAGTTACGGGACAGGGGGCTCCTACGAGCAGTACTTC
V: TRBV28; D: TRBD1; size: NA; J: TRBJ2-7; CDR3: CASSSLTGGEQYF; DNA: TGTGCCAGCAGTTCGCTAACAGGGGGCGAGCAGTACTTC
V: TRBV27; D: NA; size: NA; J: TRBJ1-1; CDR3: CATRTRKMNTEAFF; DNA: TGTGCCACGCGGACAAGGAAGATGAACACTGAAGCTTTCTTT
V: TRBV5-4; D: NA; size: NA; J: TRBJ2-1; CDR3: CASSLDRDFSYNEQFF; DNA: TGTGCCAGCAGCTTGGATAGGGACTTCTCCTACAATGAGCAGTTCTTC
V: TRBV28; D: TRBD2; size: NA; J: TRBJ2-1; CDR3: CASSSLGLDNEQFF; DNA: TGTGCCAGCAGTTCTCTAGGACTAGACAATGAGCAGTTCTTC
V: TRBV28; D: NA; size: NA; J: TRBJ2-3; CDR3: CASVGVSSTDTQYF; DNA: TGTGCCAGCGTGGGGGTCTCTAGCACAGATACGCAGTATTTT
V: TRBV7-9; D: TRBD2; size: NA; J: TRBJ2-1; CDR3: CASSQLREGSSYNEQFF; DNA: TGTGCCAGCAGCCAACTGCGGGAGGGGAGCTCCTACAATGAGCAGTTCTTC
V: TRBV27; D: NA; size: NA; J: TRBJ1-2; CDR3: CASSLSRQVGVGYTF; DNA: TGTGCCAGCAGTTTATCGAGGCAGGTTGGGGTTGGCTACACCTTC
V: TRBV7-9; D: NA; size: NA; J: TRBJ2-7; CDR3: CASSHLTEHYEQYF; DNA: TGTGCCAGCAGCCATCTGACAGAACACTACGAGCAGTACTTC
V: TRBV27; D: TRBD1; size: once; J: TRBJ1-5; CDR3: CASSFGRGRNQPQHF; DNA: TGTGCCAGCAGTTTCGGAAGGGGGCGAAATCAGCCCCAGCATTTT
V: TRBV28; D: NA; size: NA; J: TRBJ2-3; CDR3: CASLMGDSPATDTQYF; DNA: TGTGCCAGCTTAATGGGCGACAGCCCCGCCACAGATACGCAGTATTTT
V: TRBV5-1; D: TRBD1; size: NA; J: TRBJ2-7; CDR3: CASSSGTGYEQYF; DNA: TGCGCCAGCAGTTCCGGGACAGGTTACGAGCAGTACTTC
V: TRBV28; D: TRBD1; size: once; J: TRBJ2-2; CDR3: CASTQTGGTGELFF; DNA: TGTGCCAGCACCCAGACAGGGGGCACCGGGGAGCTGTTTTTT
V: TRBV7-2; D: TRBD1; size: NA; J: TRBJ2-1; CDR3: CASSLLIAGQGPYNEQFF; DNA: TGTGCCAGCAGCTTACTTATCGCGGGACAGGGCCCCTACAATGAGCAGTTCTTC
V: TRBV5-4; D: NA; size: NA; J: TRBJ2-1; CDR3: CASSPIAENEQFF; DNA: TGTGCCAGCAGCCCGATAGCGGAAAATGAGCAGTTCTTC